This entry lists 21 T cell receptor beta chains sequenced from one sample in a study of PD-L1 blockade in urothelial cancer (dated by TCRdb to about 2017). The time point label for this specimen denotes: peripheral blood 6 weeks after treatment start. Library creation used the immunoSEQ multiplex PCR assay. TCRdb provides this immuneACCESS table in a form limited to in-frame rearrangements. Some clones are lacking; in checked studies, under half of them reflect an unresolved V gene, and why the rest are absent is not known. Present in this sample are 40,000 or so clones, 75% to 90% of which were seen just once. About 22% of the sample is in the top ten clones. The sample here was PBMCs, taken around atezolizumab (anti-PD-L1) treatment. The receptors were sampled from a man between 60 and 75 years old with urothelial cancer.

The CDR3 sequence is CASSLEAEQFF. The CDR3 DNA follows: TGTGCCAGCAGCCTAGAGGCTGAGCAGTTCTTC. The chain uses TRBV4-2 and TRBJ2-1, with D uncertain. V was shortened by 4 bases and J by 9 bases, with 7 bases between the two germline ends. This CDR3 spans 11 amino acids. CDR1 and CDR2 (germline): LGHNA, YNFKEQ.

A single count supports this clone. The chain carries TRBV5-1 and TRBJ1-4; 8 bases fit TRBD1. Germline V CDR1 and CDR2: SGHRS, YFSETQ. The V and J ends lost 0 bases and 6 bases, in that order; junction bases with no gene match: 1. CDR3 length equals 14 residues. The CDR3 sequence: CASSLEDRDEKLFF. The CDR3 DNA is TGCGCCAGCAGCTTGGAGGACAGGGATGAAAAACTGTTTTTT.

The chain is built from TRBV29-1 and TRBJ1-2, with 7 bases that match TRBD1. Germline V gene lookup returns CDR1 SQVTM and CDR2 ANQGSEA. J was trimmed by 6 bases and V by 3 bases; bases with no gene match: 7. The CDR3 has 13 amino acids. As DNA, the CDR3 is TGCAGCGTTGACCAGACAGGGATCCATGGCTACACCTTC. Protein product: CSVDQTGIHGYTF.

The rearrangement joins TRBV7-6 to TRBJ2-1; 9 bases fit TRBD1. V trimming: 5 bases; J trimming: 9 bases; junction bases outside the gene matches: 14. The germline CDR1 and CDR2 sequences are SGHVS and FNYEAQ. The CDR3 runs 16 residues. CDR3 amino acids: CASSPVTGQGSAEQFF. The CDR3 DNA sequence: TGTGCCAGCAGCCCGGTAACGGGACAGGGCTCTGCTGAGCAGTTCTTC.

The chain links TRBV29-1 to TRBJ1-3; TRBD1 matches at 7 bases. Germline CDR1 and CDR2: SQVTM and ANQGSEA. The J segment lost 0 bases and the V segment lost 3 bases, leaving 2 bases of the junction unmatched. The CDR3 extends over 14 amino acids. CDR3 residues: CSVDRTGSGNTIYF. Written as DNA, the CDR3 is TGCAGCGTTGATAGGACAGGCTCTGGAAACACCATATATTTT.

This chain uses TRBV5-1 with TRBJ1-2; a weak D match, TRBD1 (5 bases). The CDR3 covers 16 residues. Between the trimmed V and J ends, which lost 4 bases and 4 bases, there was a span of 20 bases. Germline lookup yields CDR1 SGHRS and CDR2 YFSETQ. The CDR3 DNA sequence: TGCGCCAGCAGCCCGGACCCTCTTAGGGGAACCTATGGCTACACCTTC. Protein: CASSPDPLRGTYGYTF.

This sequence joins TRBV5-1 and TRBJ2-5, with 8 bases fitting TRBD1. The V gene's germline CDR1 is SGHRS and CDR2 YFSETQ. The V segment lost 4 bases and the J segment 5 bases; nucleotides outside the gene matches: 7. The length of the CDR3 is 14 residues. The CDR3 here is CASSVPGGRETQYF. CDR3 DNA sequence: TGCGCCAGCAGCGTACCAGGGGGCAGGGAGACCCAGTACTTC.

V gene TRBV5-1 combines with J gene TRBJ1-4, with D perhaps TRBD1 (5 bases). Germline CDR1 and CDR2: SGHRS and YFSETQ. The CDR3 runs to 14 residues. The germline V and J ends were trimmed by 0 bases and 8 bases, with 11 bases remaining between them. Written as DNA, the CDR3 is TGCGCCAGCAGCTTGGGGGGGGTTGGAGAAAAACTGTTTTTT. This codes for CASSLGGVGEKLFF.

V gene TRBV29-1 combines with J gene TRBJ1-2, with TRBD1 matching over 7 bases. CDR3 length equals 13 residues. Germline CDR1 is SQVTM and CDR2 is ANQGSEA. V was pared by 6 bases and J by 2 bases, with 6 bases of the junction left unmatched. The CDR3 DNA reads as TGCAGCGTGGGTGGGACAGAAAACTATGGCTACACCTTC. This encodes CSVGGTENYGYTF. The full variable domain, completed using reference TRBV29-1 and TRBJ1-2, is SAVISQKPSRDICQRGTSLTIQCQVDSQVTMMFWYRQQPGQSLTLIATANQGSEATYESGFVIDKFPISRPNLTFSTLTVSNMSPEDSSIYLCSVGGTENYGYTFGSGTRLTVV.

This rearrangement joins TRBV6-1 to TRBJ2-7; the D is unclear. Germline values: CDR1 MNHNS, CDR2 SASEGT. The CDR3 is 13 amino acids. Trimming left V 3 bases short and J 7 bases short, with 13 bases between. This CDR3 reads CASSEVADWEQYF. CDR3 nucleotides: TGTGCCAGCAGTGAGGTTGCAGACTGGGAGCAGTACTTC.

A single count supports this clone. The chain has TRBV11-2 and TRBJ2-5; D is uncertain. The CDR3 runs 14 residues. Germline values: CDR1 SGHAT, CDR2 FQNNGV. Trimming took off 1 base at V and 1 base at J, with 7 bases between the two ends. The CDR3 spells CASSLVSLQETQYF. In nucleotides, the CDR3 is TGTGCCAGCAGCTTAGTGTCCCTCCAAGAGACCCAGTACTTC.

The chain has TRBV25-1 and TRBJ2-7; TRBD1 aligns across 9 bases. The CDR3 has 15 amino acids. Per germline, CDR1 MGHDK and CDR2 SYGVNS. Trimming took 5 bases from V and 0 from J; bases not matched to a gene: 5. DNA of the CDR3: TGTGCCAGCAGTCGCGGGACAGGGAGCTCCTACGAGCAGTACTTC. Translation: CASSRGTGSSYEQYF.

The CDR3 protein is CASSRSNTGELFF. The CDR3 coding sequence is TGTGCCAGCAGCAGGTCCAACACCGGGGAGCTGTTTTTT. The rearrangement uses TRBV6-4 and TRBJ2-2; D remains ambiguous. The CDR3 extends over 13 amino acids. V shed 6 bases and J shed 2 bases, with 7 bases lying between them. Germline CDR1 reads MRHNA; CDR2 reads SNTAGT.

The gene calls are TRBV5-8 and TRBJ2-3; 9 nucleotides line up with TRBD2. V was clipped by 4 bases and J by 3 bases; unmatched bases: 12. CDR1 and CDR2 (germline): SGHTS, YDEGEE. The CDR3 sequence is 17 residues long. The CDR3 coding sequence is TGTGCCAGCAGCCAGGGAATTAGCGGGAGAGTGACAGATACGCAGTATTTT. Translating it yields CASSQGISGRVTDTQYF.

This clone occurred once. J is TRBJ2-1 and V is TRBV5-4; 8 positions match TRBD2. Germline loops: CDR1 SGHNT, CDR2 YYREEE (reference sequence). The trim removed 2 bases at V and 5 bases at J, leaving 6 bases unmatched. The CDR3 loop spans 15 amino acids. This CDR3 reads CASSFEVAGNNEQFF. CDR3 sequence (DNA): TGTGCCAGCAGCTTTGAGGTAGCGGGGAACAATGAGCAGTTCTTC.

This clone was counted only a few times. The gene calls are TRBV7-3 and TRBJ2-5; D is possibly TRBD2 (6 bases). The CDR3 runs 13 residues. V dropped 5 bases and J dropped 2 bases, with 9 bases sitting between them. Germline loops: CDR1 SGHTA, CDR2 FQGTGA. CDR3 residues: CASSRGDQETQYF. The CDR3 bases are TGTGCCAGCAGCCGCGGGGATCAAGAGACCCAGTACTTC.

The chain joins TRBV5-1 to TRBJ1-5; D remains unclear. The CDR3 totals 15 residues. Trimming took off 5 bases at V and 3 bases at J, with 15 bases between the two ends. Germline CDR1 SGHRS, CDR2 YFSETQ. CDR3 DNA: TGCGCCAGCAGTCCCATAGCAGGACTCAATCAGCCCCAGCATTTT. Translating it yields CASSPIAGLNQPQHF.

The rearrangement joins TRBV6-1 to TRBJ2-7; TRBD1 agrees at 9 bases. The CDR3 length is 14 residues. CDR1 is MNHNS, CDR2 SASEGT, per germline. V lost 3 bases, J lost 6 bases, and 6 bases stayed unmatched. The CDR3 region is CASSEPDRGREQYF. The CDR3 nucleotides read TGTGCCAGCAGTGAGCCGGACAGGGGACGCGAGCAGTACTTC.

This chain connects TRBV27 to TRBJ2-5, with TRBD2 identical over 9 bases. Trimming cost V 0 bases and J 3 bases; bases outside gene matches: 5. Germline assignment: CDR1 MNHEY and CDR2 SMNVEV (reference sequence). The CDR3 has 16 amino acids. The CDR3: CASSLSAGGSKETQYF. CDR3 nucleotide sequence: TGTGCCAGCAGTTTATCGGCGGGAGGGTCCAAAGAGACCCAGTACTTC.

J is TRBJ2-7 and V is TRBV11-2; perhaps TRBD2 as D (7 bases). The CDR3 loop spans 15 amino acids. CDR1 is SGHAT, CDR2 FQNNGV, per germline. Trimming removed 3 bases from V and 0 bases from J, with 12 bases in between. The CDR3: CASSFEGGISYEQYF. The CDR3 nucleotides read TGTGCCAGCAGCTTTGAGGGGGGGATCTCCTACGAGCAGTACTTC.

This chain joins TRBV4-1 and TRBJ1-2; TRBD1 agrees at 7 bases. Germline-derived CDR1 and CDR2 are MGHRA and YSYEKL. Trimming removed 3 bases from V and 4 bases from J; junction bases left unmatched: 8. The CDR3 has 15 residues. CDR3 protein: CASSQDPTGSYGYTF. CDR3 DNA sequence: TGCGCCAGCAGCCAGGATCCGACAGGGAGCTATGGCTACACCTTC.